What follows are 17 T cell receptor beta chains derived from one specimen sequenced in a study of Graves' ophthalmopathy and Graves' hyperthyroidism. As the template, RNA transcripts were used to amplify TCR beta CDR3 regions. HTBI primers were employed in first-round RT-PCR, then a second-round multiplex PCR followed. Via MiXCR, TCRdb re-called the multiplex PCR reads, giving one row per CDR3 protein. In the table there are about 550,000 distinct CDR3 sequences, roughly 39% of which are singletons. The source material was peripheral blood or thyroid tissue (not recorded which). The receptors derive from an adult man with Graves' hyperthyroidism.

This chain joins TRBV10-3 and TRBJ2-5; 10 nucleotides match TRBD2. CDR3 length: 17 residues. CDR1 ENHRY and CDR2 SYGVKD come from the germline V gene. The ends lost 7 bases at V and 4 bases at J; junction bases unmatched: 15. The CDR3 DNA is TGTGCCATCAATGACTCAGAGCGGGAGGGCCCTCGAGAGACCCAGTACTTC. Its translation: CAINDSEREGPRETQYF.

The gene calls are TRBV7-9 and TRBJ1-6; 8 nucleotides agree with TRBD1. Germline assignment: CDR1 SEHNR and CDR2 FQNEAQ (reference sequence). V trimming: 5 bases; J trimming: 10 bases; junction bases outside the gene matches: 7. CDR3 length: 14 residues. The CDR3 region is CASSTGGVRSPLHF. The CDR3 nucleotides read TGTGCCAGCAGCACAGGGGGAGTTAGATCACCCCTCCACTTT.

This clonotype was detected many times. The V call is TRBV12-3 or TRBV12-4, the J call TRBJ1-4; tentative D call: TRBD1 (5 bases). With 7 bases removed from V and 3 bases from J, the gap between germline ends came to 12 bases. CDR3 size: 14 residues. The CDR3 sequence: CASTAWGANEKLFF. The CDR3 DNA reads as TGTGCCAGCACAGCATGGGGGGCTAATGAAAAACTGTTTTTT.

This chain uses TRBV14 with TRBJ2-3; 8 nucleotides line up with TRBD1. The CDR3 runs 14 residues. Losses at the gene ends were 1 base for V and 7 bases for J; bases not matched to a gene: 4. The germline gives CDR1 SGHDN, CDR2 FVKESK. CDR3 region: CASSQVDRVNTQYF. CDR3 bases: TGTGCCAGCAGCCAAGTGGACAGGGTAAATACGCAGTATTTT. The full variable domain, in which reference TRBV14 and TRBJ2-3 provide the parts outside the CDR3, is EAGVTQFPSHSVIEKGQTVTLRCDPISGHDNLYWYRRVMGKEIKFLLHFVKESKQDESGMPNNRFLAERTGGTYSTLKVQPAELEDSGVYFCASSQVDRVNTQYFGPGTRLTVL.

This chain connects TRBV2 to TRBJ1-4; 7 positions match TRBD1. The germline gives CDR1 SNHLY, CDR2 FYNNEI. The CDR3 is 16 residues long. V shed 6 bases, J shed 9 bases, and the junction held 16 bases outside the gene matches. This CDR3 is CASRLAEVSRGQKLFF. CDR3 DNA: TGTGCCAGCAGGCTAGCGGAGGTTTCAAGGGGGCAAAAACTGTTTTTT.

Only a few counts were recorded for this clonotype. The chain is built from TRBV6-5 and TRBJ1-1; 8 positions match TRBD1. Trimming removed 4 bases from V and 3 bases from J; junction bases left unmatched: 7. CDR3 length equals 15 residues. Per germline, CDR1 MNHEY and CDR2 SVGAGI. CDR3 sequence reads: CASSSDRGWDTEAFF. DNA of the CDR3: TGTGCCAGCAGTTCCGACAGGGGTTGGGACACTGAAGCTTTCTTT.

The CDR3 region is CASSLKGDRQYF. Written as DNA, the CDR3 is TGTGCCAGCAGTTTAAAGGGGGATAGGCAGTACTTC. V usage is TRBV7-9 and J usage is TRBJ2-7, with D possibly matching TRBD1 (6 bases). Between the trimmed V and J ends, which lost 6 bases and 9 bases, there was a span of 15 bases. Germline V lookup: CDR1 SEHNR, CDR2 FQNEAQ (reference sequence). The CDR3 covers 12 residues.

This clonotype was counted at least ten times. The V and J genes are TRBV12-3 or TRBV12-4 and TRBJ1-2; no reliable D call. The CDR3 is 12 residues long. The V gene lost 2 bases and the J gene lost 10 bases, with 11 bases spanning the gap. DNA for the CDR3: TGTGCCAGCAGTTTAATAGGCTCACTCTACACCTTC. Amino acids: CASSLIGSLYTF.

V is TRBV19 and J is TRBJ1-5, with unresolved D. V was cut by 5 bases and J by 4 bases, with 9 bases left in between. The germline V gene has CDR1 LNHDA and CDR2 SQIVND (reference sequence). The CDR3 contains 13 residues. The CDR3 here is CASSGRQNQPQHF. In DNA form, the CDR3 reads TGTGCCAGTAGTGGCAGACAAAATCAGCCCCAGCATTTT.

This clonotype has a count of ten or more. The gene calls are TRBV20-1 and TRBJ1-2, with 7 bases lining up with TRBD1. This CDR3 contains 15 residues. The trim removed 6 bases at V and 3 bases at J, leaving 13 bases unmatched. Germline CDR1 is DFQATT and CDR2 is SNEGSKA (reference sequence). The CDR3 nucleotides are TGCAGTGCCGACTTGGACAGGTCCCATGACTATGGCTACACCTTC. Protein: CSADLDRSHDYGYTF.

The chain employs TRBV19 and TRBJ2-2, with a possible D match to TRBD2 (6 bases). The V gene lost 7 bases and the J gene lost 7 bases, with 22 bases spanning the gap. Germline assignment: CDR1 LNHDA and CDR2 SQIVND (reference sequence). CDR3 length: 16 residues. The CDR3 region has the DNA TGTGCCAGTACCGGGGTTGGAGGGGTGGCCATCGGGGAGCTGTTTTTT. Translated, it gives CASTGVGGVAIGELFF.

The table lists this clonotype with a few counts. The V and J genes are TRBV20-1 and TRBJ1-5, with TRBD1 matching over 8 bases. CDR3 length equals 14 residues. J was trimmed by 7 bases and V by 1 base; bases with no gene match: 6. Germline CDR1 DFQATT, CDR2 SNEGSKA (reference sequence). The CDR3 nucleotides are TGCAGTGCTAGAGGTGGCGACAGGGGACAGCCCCAGCATTTT. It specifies CSARGGDRGQPQHF.

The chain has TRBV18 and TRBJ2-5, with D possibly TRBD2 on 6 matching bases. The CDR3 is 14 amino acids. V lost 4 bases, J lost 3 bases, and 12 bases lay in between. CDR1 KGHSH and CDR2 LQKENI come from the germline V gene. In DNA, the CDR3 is TGTGCCAGCTCACGTCGTCGCGGGGAAGAGACCCAGTACTTC. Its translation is CASSRRRGEETQYF.

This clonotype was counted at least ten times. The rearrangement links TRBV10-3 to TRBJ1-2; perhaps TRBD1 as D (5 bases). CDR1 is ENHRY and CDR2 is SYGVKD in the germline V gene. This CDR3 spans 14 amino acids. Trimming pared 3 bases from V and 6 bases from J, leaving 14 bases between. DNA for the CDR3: TGTGCCATCAGTGATTCGGTGGGACGAAATGGCTACACCTTC. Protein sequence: CAISDSVGRNGYTF.

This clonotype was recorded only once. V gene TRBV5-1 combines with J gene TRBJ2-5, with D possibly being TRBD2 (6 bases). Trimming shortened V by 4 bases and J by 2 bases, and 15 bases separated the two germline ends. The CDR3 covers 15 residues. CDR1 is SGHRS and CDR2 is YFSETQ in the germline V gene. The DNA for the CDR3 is TGCGCCAGCAGCATGCGCGGGACGGAGCAAGAGACCCAGTACTTC. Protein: CASSMRGTEQETQYF.

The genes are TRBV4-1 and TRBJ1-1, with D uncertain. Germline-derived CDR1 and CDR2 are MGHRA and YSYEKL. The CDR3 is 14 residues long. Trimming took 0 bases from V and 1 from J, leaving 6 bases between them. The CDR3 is CASSQELQNTEAFF. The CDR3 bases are TGCGCCAGCAGCCAAGAACTTCAGAACACTGAAGCTTTCTTT.

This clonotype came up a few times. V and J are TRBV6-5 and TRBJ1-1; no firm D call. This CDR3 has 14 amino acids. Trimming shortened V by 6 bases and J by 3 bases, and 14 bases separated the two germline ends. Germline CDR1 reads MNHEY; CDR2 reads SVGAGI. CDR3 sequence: CASSPTNLDTEAFF. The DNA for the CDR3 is TGTGCCAGCAGCCCGACCAACCTTGACACTGAAGCTTTCTTT.